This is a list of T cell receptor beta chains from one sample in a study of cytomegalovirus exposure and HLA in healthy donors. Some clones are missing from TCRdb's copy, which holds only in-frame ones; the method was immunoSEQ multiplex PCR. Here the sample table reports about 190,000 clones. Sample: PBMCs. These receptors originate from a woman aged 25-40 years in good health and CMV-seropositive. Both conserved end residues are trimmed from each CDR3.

CDR3: ASSTPWTGRNTEAF; V: TRBV19; J: TRBJ1-1
CDR3: ASSLTPGTGYNYGYT; V: TRBV28; J: TRBJ1-2
CDR3: ASSFMTENGETQY; V: TRBV5-1; J: TRBJ2-5
CDR3: AISEMDRGYGYT; V: TRBV10-3; J: TRBJ1-2
CDR3: ASSESGGVVTEAF; V: TRBV10-1; J: TRBJ1-1
CDR3: ASSDTSAYGYT; V: TRBV2; J: TRBJ1-2
CDR3: ASSGQGAQSDTQY; V: TRBV6-1; J: TRBJ2-3
CDR3: ASSLGLSSDTQY; V: TRBV5-1; J: TRBJ2-3
CDR3: ASSQERGDTYGYT; V: TRBV4-3; J: TRBJ1-2
CDR3: ASRWDRGDFYEQY; V: TRBV5-1; J: TRBJ2-7
CDR3: ASSQEGGALSNQPQH; V: TRBV4-1; J: TRBJ1-5
CDR3: ASSLVAGNAGELF; V: TRBV5-1; J: TRBJ2-2
CDR3: ASGLNSIFYTGELF; V: TRBV12-5; J: TRBJ2-2
CDR3: ASRVGSYNEQF; V: TRBV6-6; J: TRBJ2-1
CDR3: ASGRSGGLTDTQY; V: TRBV12-5; J: TRBJ2-3
CDR3: ASSLGISTASSSGNTIY; V: TRBV5-8; J: TRBJ1-3
CDR3: ASRLGQRGYT; V: TRBV6-5; J: TRBJ1-2
CDR3: ASSDRGAGSGNTIY; V: TRBV7-9; J: TRBJ1-3
CDR3: ASTPRPGGEQY; V: TRBV6-5; J: TRBJ2-7
CDR3: ASSLGGSGWGPRYNEQF; V: TRBV5-1; J: TRBJ2-1
CDR3: ASTSGGLETDTQY; V: TRBV28; J: TRBJ2-3
CDR3: ASSPGQALYSNQPQH; V: TRBV28; J: TRBJ1-5
CDR3: ASSLGVEGDRVY; V: TRBV5-1; J: TRBJ2-4
CDR3: ASSPRTGATNTEAF; V: TRBV7-2; J: TRBJ1-1
CDR3: ASSRGMGKNIQY; V: TRBV7-2; J: TRBJ2-4
CDR3: ASSVGQGAGEQY; V: TRBV5-1; J: -
CDR3: ASSLGGLSYEQY; V: TRBV7-9; J: -
CDR3: ASTKGYNYGYT; V: TRBV19; J: TRBJ1-2
CDR3: ASSYGGMVEQF; V: TRBV6-5; J: TRBJ2-1
CDR3: ASSKGQGPMANVLT; V: TRBV21-1; J: TRBJ2-6
CDR3: ASMTGGGYEQY; V: TRBV6-5; J: TRBJ2-7
CDR3: ASSQEIVDTQY; V: TRBV4-3; J: TRBJ2-3
CDR3: ASSPGQVWGNEKLF; V: TRBV5-1; J: TRBJ1-4
CDR3: ASSTSGSSGDTQY; V: TRBV19; J: TRBJ2-3
CDR3: ASSEPPMRYGYT; V: TRBV6-1; J: TRBJ1-2
CDR3: ASLRVALTDTQY; V: TRBV7-9; J: TRBJ2-3
CDR3: SVEHSGNTIY; V: TRBV29-1; J: TRBJ1-3